The following is a TCR beta chain sequence with its context. The antigen is unknown. This specimen includes other DNA sequences encoding the same CDR3. Naivety among CD8 cells was defined by CD45RO negativity and positive CCR7 selection, thereby excluding terminally differentiated effector memory CD45RA+ cells. The CDR3 has 12 amino acids. Germline CDR1 and CDR2: MGHRA and YSYEKL. Trimming stripped 3 bases from V and 3 bases from J, with 6 bases between. The entry originates in a study of shared clonotypes between healthy human individuals. Study-level results: There were few donors, and this limited the genetic and exposure-history diversity represented. Clonotypes which were not shared had lower generation probabilities than clonotypes that all four donors shared.

Profiling relied on immunoSEQ multiplex PCR, and the TCRdb table lists in-frame clones only, not all of them. The repertoire holds under 850,000 clones, with 90% to 95% as singletons. The TCR sequence derives from a man aged 25-45 years in good health. V usage is TRBV4-1 and J usage is TRBJ2-7, with D uncertain. Source material: naive CD8+ T cells sorted from blood. The CDR3: CASSQGSYEQYF. In DNA, the CDR3 is TGCGCCAGCAGCCAGGGCAGCTACGAGCAGTACTTC.